One sample yielded the 26 T cell receptor beta chains listed below, sequenced in a study of cytomegalovirus exposure and HLA in healthy donors. The PCR made use of 60 Vbeta and 13 Jbeta primers. Generated by immunoSEQ multiplex PCR, the TCRdb table keeps only in-frame clones and is missing some. The sample yields 200,000 to 250,000 clones, around 76% seen once. The sample consisted of PBMCs. These TCRs come from a man between 18 and 29 years old in good health and CMV-seronegative.

This chain uses TRBV4-1 with TRBJ2-5; no clear D gene. The DNA matches TRBJ2-7 better at its end, which makes the J call doubtful. Per the germline V gene, CDR1 is MGHRA and CDR2 is YSYEKL. CDR3 length: 13 residues. CDR3 loop: CASSHLSTYEQYF. In DNA form, the CDR3 reads TGCGCCAGCAGCCATTTATCTACCTACGAGCAGTACTTC.

The chain uses TRBV28 and TRBJ1-2, with a weak D call TRBD1 (6 bases). The CDR3 contains 13 residues. The V gene lost 5 bases and the J gene lost 6 bases, with 13 bases spanning the gap. The germline gives CDR1 MDHEN, CDR2 SYDVKM. CDR3 coding DNA: TGTGCCAGCAGTCCGCAGGGGACGAATGGCTACACCTTC. As protein: CASSPQGTNGYTF.

J is TRBJ2-7 and V is TRBV7-8; possibly TRBD2 for D (6 bases). The CDR3 length is 16 residues. Trimming shortened V by 5 bases and J by 4 bases, and 21 bases separated the two germline ends. Germline V lookup: CDR1 SGHVS, CDR2 FQNEAQ. This CDR3 reads CASSPRPWDSLYEQYF. The CDR3 DNA follows: TGTGCCAGCAGCCCCCGGCCATGGGACTCCCTTTACGAGCAGTACTTC. The full variable domain, completed using reference TRBV7-8 and TRBJ2-7, is GAGVSQSPRYKVAKRGQDVALRCDPISGHVSLFWYQQALGQGPEFLTYFQNEAQLDKSGLPSDRFFAERPEGSVSTLKIQRTQQEDSAVYLCASSPRPWDSLYEQYFGPGTRLTVT.

The gene calls are TRBV25-1 and TRBJ1-1; D might be TRBD1 (6 bases). This CDR3 contains 16 residues. Deletions cut 2 bases from V and 2 bases from J, with 15 bases between. Germline V gene lookup returns CDR1 MGHDK and CDR2 SYGVNS. CDR3 coding DNA: TGTGCCAGCAGTGAAATCCGCGGGGGGCGCAACACTGAAGCTTTCTTT. This sequence encodes CASSEIRGGRNTEAFF.

The genes are TRBV19 and TRBJ2-7; D remains ambiguous. V dropped 3 bases and J dropped 4 bases, with 10 bases sitting between them. There are 13 residues in the CDR3. CDR1 is LNHDA and CDR2 is SQIVND in the germline V gene (reference sequence). In nucleotides, the CDR3 is TGTGCCAGTAGTATCAGCAGGTTATACGAGCAGTACTTC. As protein: CASSISRLYEQYF.

This chain links TRBV7-9 with TRBJ2-3, with 12 bases matching TRBD2. From germline, CDR1 is SEHNR and CDR2 FQNEAQ (reference sequence). The trim removed 4 bases at V and 0 bases at J, leaving 2 bases unmatched. The length of the CDR3 is 16 residues. The CDR3 loop is CASSSGLAGSTDTQYF. The CDR3 nucleotides read TGTGCCAGCAGCTCAGGACTAGCGGGGAGCACAGATACGCAGTATTTT.

The chain joins TRBV5-4 to TRBJ2-3, with 11 positions matching TRBD2. The trim removed 0 bases at V and 1 base at J, leaving 4 bases unmatched. The CDR3 length is 17 residues. Germline V gene lookup returns CDR1 SGHNT and CDR2 YYREEE (reference sequence). Written as DNA, the CDR3 is TGTGCCAGCAGCTTGGTGTTAGCGGGAGGGGGCACAGATACGCAGTATTTT. Its translation: CASSLVLAGGGTDTQYF.

As regards this clone: The same CDR3 arises from other DNA sequences in this sample as well. The V gene is TRBV29-1, the J gene TRBJ2-1; D unclear. Germline CDR1 is SQVTM and CDR2 is ANQGSEA. The CDR3 consists of 12 residues. V lost 4 bases and J lost 3, with 7 bases in between. CDR3 amino acids: CSVGGGYNEQFF. Written as DNA, the CDR3 is TGCAGCGTTGGTGGCGGCTACAATGAGCAGTTCTTC.

This rearrangement joins TRBV28 to TRBJ2-7, with 8 bases fitting TRBD2. V shed 8 bases and J 4 bases; nucleotides not matched to a gene: 7. CDR1 is MDHEN, CDR2 SYDVKM, per germline. There are 13 residues in the CDR3. CDR3 DNA sequence: TGTGCCAGCGGAACTAGCGGCCTATACGAGCAGTACTTC. The encoded protein is CASGTSGLYEQYF.

The chain uses TRBV30 and TRBJ2-1; a possible D gene is TRBD2 (7 bases). This CDR3 is 15 amino acids long. The ends were cut back, 3 bases at V and 1 base at J, with 13 bases in the middle. CDR1 and CDR2 from the germline V gene are GTSNPN and SVGIG (reference sequence). The CDR3, as DNA: TGTGCCTGGAGCGCGGGGGCTCGATCCTACAATGAGCAGTTCTTC. This translates into CAWSAGARSYNEQFF.

CDR3 in DNA: TGTGCCAGTTTCCCTAGCGGGAGGATCTACGAGCAGTACTTC. Translating it yields CASFPSGRIYEQYF. V and J are TRBV28 and TRBJ2-7; 11 bases match TRBD2. This CDR3 contains 14 residues. Germline CDR1 and CDR2: MDHEN and SYDVKM. The ends lost 9 bases at V and 3 bases at J; junction bases unmatched: 7.

The chain carries TRBV27 and TRBJ2-4; D is ambiguous. CDR1 MNHEY and CDR2 SMNVEV come from the germline V gene (reference sequence). The CDR3 consists of 12 residues. The V end was cut by 2 bases, the J end by 6 bases, with 5 bases between. The chain's CDR3 is CASSLPSNIQYF. Here the CDR3 DNA reads TGTGCCAGCAGTTTACCTTCAAACATTCAGTACTTC.

The rearrangement joins TRBV19 to TRBJ2-7, with 10 bases aligning to TRBD1. The CDR3 is made up of 13 amino acids. Trimming took 3 bases from V and 6 from J; bases not matched to a gene: 2. The V gene's germline CDR1 is LNHDA and CDR2 SQIVND (reference sequence). This chain's CDR3 is CASSIGQGGEQYF. In DNA form, the CDR3 reads TGTGCCAGTAGTATCGGACAGGGGGGCGAGCAGTACTTC. Variable domain in full (rest from reference TRBV19 and TRBJ2-7): DGGITQSPKYLFRKEGQNVTLSCEQNLNHDAMYWYRQDPGQGLRLIYYSQIVNDFQKGDIAEGYSVSREKKESFPLTVTSAQKNPTAFYLCASSIGQGGEQYFGPGTRLTVT.

The V call is TRBV2, the J call TRBJ2-1; D ambiguous. From germline, CDR1 is SNHLY and CDR2 FYNNEI. The CDR3 has 13 amino acids. V lost 5 bases and J lost 4, with 9 bases in between. In DNA, the CDR3 is TGTGCCAGCAGTCTAGGCCTGTACAATGAGCAGTTCTTC. Its protein is CASSLGLYNEQFF.

The V call is TRBV21-1, the J call TRBJ1-4; TRBD1 is taken as the D call from the table, unchecked against the DNA. TRBV21-1 is a pseudogene segment. This CDR3 spans 15 amino acids. The CDR3 DNA reads TGTGCCAGCAGCCCGAAGGAGCCAGGGAATGAAAAACTGTTTTTT. Protein: CASSPKEPGNEKLFF.

This clone came up a few times. V and J are TRBV7-2 and TRBJ2-2; possible D gene TRBD1, 5 bases. Trimming removed 1 base from V and 2 bases from J, with 11 bases in between. Per germline, CDR1 SGHTA and CDR2 FQGNSA. The CDR3 loop spans 16 amino acids. The CDR3 nucleotides read TGTGCCAGCAGCTTAGACATTTGGGGCAACACCGGGGAGCTGTTTTTT. Protein product: CASSLDIWGNTGELFF.

V and J are TRBV6-4 and TRBJ2-5, with D hard to call. The DNA matches TRBJ2-7 better at its end, which makes the J call doubtful. Germline V CDR1 and CDR2: MRHNA, SNTAGT. CDR3 size: 13 residues. In DNA form, the CDR3 reads TGTGCCAGCAGTGAACAGCCCTCCTACGAGCAGTACTTC. It codes for CASSEQPSYEQYF.

The chain links TRBV5-4 to TRBJ1-3; 7 nucleotides line up with TRBD1. J lost 4 bases, V lost 4 bases, and 5 bases had no gene match. This CDR3 spans 14 amino acids. The V gene's germline CDR1 is SGHNT and CDR2 YYREEE (reference sequence). This CDR3 is CASSGGGYGNTIYF. The CDR3 bases are TGTGCCAGCAGCGGAGGGGGCTACGGAAACACCATATATTTT.

The rearrangement uses TRBV29-1 and TRBJ1-1; D gene ambiguous. Germline loops: CDR1 SQVTM, CDR2 ANQGSEA. V lost 3 bases, J lost 3 bases, and 14 bases lay in between. The CDR3 contains 14 residues. The CDR3 region is CSVEGGSADTEAFF. The CDR3 coding sequence is TGCAGCGTTGAGGGCGGGTCCGCGGACACTGAAGCTTTCTTT.

The CDR3 nucleotides are TGTGCCAGCAGCCTTAAGACTAGCGGGAGTCCCTACAATGAGCAGTTCTTC. Its translation is CASSLKTSGSPYNEQFF. The chain links TRBV5-4 to TRBJ2-1; 12 nucleotides align to TRBD2. The CDR3 spans 17 residues. CDR1 is SGHNT and CDR2 is YYREEE in the germline V gene (reference sequence). V lost 4 bases, J lost 2 bases, and 7 bases stayed unmatched.

CDR3 DNA: TGTGCCAGCAGTGAAGGAGGAACCTCCTACGAGCAGTACTTC. Amino acid sequence: CASSEGGTSYEQYF. This chain links TRBV2 with TRBJ2-7, with D hard to call. The CDR3 runs to 14 residues. Germline lookup yields CDR1 SNHLY and CDR2 FYNNEI. Trimming removed 1 base from V and 0 bases from J, with 7 bases in between.

The CDR3 reads CASSYGGRTYEQYF. CDR3 nucleotides: TGTGCCAGCAGTTACGGGGGCCGAACCTACGAGCAGTACTTC. The V gene is TRBV6-5, the J gene TRBJ2-7; weak D call: TRBD1 (6 bases). V gave up 2 bases and J gave up 2 bases, with 10 bases separating them. The CDR3 length is 14 residues. CDR1 MNHEY and CDR2 SVGAGI come from the germline V gene.

The chain links TRBV7-9 to TRBJ1-1; 9 nucleotides line up with TRBD1. The germline CDR1 and CDR2 sequences are SEHNR and FQNEAQ (reference sequence). V lost 5 bases and J lost 0; bases outside the gene matches: 4. The CDR3 sequence is 15 residues long. The CDR3 region is CASSLRTGVNTEAFF. In DNA, the CDR3 is TGTGCCAGCAGCCTTCGGACAGGGGTGAACACTGAAGCTTTCTTT.

The chain employs TRBV5-6 and TRBJ1-1; 7 bases line up with TRBD1. Losses at the gene ends were 5 bases for V and 1 base for J; bases not matched to a gene: 5. Germline lookup yields CDR1 SGHDT and CDR2 YYEEEE. This CDR3 has 14 amino acids. The CDR3: CASSRTGSNTEAFF. The CDR3 DNA sequence: TGTGCCAGCAGTCGGACAGGATCGAACACTGAAGCTTTCTTT. The complete variable domain, with remaining parts taken from reference TRBV5-6 and TRBJ1-1, reads DAGVTQSPTHLIKTRGQQVTLRCSPKSGHDTVSWYQQALGQGPQFIFQYYEEEERQRGNFPDRFSGHQFPNYSSELNVNALLLGDSALYLCASSRTGSNTEAFFGQGTRLTVV.

CDR3 protein: CASSRLAGESYEQYF. CDR3 nucleotides: TGTGCCAGCAGCCGACTAGCGGGAGAGTCCTACGAGCAGTACTTC. The V and J genes are TRBV9 and TRBJ2-7; 12 nucleotides agree with TRBD2. CDR1 and CDR2 (germline): SGDLS, YYNGEE. J gave up 1 base and V 4 bases, and 3 bases lay outside the gene matches. The CDR3 is 15 amino acids.

This clone was picked up a small number of times. The chain recombines TRBV5-1 with TRBJ2-1; 11 positions agree with TRBD2. From germline, CDR1 is SGHRS and CDR2 YFSETQ. Trimming cost V 0 bases and J 8 bases; bases outside gene matches: 10. This CDR3 has 17 amino acids. The CDR3 here is CASSLGSTSGSSDEQFF. The CDR3, as DNA: TGCGCCAGCAGCTTGGGCTCAACTAGCGGGAGTTCGGATGAGCAGTTCTTC.